This T cell receptor beta chain was captured by sequencing in a study of cytomegalovirus exposure and HLA in healthy donors. Comments on this clone: Its matching antigen is unknown.

This CDR3 contains 18 residues. The germline V gene encodes CDR1 SGHKS and CDR2 YYEKEE (reference sequence). After removal of 3 bases from V and 0 bases from J, the junction contained 7 bases not matched to a gene. Study results and limitations: V segments that were indistinguishable, TRBV6-2 and TRBV6-3 among them, were omitted from analysis. A later analysis found most CMV-associated TCR beta chains apparently HLA-restricted. Highly shared variants forming one cluster were likely a sequencing artifact.

PCR was performed using 60 Vbeta and 13 Jbeta primers. The data were produced by immunoSEQ multiplex PCR, yet TCRdb's version contains in-frame clones alone and is incomplete. The sample includes about 130,000 clones, around 77% of them seen just once. The sample comprised PBMCs. This receptor was taken from a man in his fifties or sixties in good health and CMV-seronegative. The chain employs TRBV5-5 and TRBJ1-4; 11 bases agree with TRBD1. Written as DNA, the CDR3 is TGTGCCAGCAGCTATACCGGGACAGGGGGTGCAACTAATGAAAAACTGTTTTTT. It yields the protein CASSYTGTGGATNEKLFF.